The 32 T cell receptor beta chains below all came from one sample that was sequenced in a study of shared clonotypes between healthy human individuals. Repertoires were generated with immunoSEQ multiplex PCR, while TCRdb's copy carries only in-frame clones and drops some. Of roughly 1 million clones listed, about 70% are singletons. The material sequenced was memory CD4+ T cells sorted from blood. Subset noted: CD45RA-negative fraction. The source of these receptors is a man between 18 and 35 years old in good health.

For the CDR3, the DNA is TGTGCCAGCAGTGAAGCGCTCGTCCCCGGAGAGCGAAACACCATATATTTT. It specifies CASSEALVPGERNTIYF. The chain carries TRBV6-1 and TRBJ1-3; D is ambiguous. Trimming left V 0 bases short and J 5 bases short, with 17 bases between. This CDR3 is built from 17 residues. Germline loops: CDR1 MNHNS, CDR2 SASEGT.

The V gene is TRBV10-1, the J gene TRBJ1-1, with D possibly matching TRBD1 (5 bases). There are 17 residues in the CDR3. Germline CDR1 is WNHNN and CDR2 is SYGVQD (reference sequence). V was shortened by 2 bases and J by 0 bases, with 16 bases between the two germline ends. DNA for the CDR3: TGCGCCAGCAGTGAGAAGAAACTGGGGCCCGTGAACACTGAAGCTTTCTTT. Protein: CASSEKKLGPVNTEAFF.

The J gene is TRBJ2-2, the V gene TRBV5-3, with D unresolved. TRBV5-3 is noted as an ORF with a role that remains uncertain. Trimming took off 0 bases at V and 0 bases at J, with 9 bases between the two ends. This CDR3 has 16 amino acids. The DNA of the CDR3 is TGTGCCAGAAGCTTGGTGGCCTTTCCGAACACCGGGGAGCTGTTTTTT. As protein: CARSLVAFPNTGELFF.

Remarks on this clone: Other DNA sequences in this sample translate to the same CDR3. The chain carries TRBV6-1 and TRBJ1-1; D perhaps matches TRBD1 (5 bases). The CDR3 is made up of 13 amino acids. Trimming pared 8 bases from V and 5 bases from J, leaving 15 bases between. Per the germline V gene, CDR1 is MNHNS and CDR2 is SASEGT. As DNA, the CDR3 is TGTGCCAGCTCCGCCCAGGGTGGAACTGAAGCTTTCTTT. Its translation is CASSAQGGTEAFF.

The rearrangement joins TRBV11-3 to TRBJ2-1; perhaps TRBD2 as D (6 bases). The ends were cut back, 4 bases at V and 7 bases at J, with 17 bases in the middle. Germline CDR1 reads SGHNT; CDR2 reads YENEEA. The CDR3 has 15 residues. The CDR3 spells CASSSSRGVRNEQFF. CDR3 nucleotide sequence: TGTGCCAGCAGCTCCTCCCGCGGGGTCCGGAATGAGCAGTTCTTC.

The rearrangement joins TRBV2 to TRBJ1-6; TRBD1 matches at 7 bases. Per germline, CDR1 SNHLY and CDR2 FYNNEI. After removal of 7 bases from V and 6 bases from J, the junction contained 3 bases not matched to a gene. CDR3 length equals 13 residues. CDR3 sequence (DNA): TGTGCCAGCAAGGGACAGAGTAATTCACCCCTCCACTTT. Its translation: CASKGQSNSPLHF.

The chain recombines TRBV29-1 with TRBJ1-5, with D perhaps TRBD1 (5 bases). This CDR3 is built from 12 residues. Germline-derived CDR1 and CDR2 are SQVTM and ANQGSEA. V lost 4 bases, J lost 2 bases, and 6 bases lay in between. CDR3 in amino acids: CSVGGRNQPQHF. The CDR3 coding sequence is TGCAGCGTTGGGGGCCGCAATCAGCCCCAGCATTTT.

About this clone itself: The identical CDR3 is also encoded by other nucleotide sequences in the sample. The V and J genes are TRBV10-1 and TRBJ2-2; D may be TRBD2 (6 bases). In germline, CDR1 is WNHNN, CDR2 SYGVQD (reference sequence). The CDR3 length is 14 residues. V dropped 5 bases and J dropped 0 bases, with 7 bases sitting between them. CDR3 nucleotide sequence: TGCGCCAGCAGTAGCGGGTCGAACACCGGGGAGCTGTTTTTT. It yields the protein CASSSGSNTGELFF.

The V and J genes are TRBV11-2 and TRBJ2-5; 12 nucleotides line up with TRBD2. Germline assignment: CDR1 SGHAT and CDR2 FQNNGV. This CDR3 is 15 amino acids long. V was clipped by 2 bases and J by 4 bases; unmatched bases: 2. The CDR3 DNA sequence: TGTGCCAGCAGCTTAAGGACTAGCGGGGCAGAGACCCAGTACTTC. The encoded protein is CASSLRTSGAETQYF.

This chain connects TRBV5-1 to TRBJ1-6, with TRBD1 matching over 7 bases. Trimming removed 3 bases from V and 7 bases from J; junction bases left unmatched: 13. The CDR3 has 17 residues. Germline V gives CDR1 SGHRS, CDR2 YFSETQ. The CDR3 DNA reads as TGCGCCAGCAGCTCTTTGACAGGGCCGTTGGGAAATTCACCCCTCCACTTT. Protein sequence: CASSSLTGPLGNSPLHF.

This sequence joins TRBV23-1 and TRBJ1-1; no definite D call. TRBV23-1 is an open reading frame, and its role is uncertain. Trimming stripped 11 bases from V and 11 bases from J, with 15 bases between. The CDR3 is 10 amino acids. The CDR3 DNA is TGCGCCGGAATAGGGCCATTTGCTTTCTTT. This sequence encodes CAGIGPFAFF.

CDR3 sequence reads: CASRQNYEQYF. CDR3 DNA sequence: TGTGCCAGCAGACAGAACTACGAGCAGTACTTC. The V and J genes are TRBV6-6 and TRBJ2-7; D call uncertain. The CDR3 covers 11 residues. The V end was cut by 6 bases, the J end by 3 bases, with 6 bases between. CDR1 MNHNY and CDR2 SVGAGI come from the germline V gene (reference sequence).

The chain uses TRBV5-4 and TRBJ1-1, with D perhaps matching TRBD1 (5 bases). The V end lost 1 base, the J end lost 1 base, and 11 bases lay between the germline ends. The germline CDR1 and CDR2 sequences are SGHNT and YYREEE (reference sequence). The CDR3 runs 15 residues. In DNA, the CDR3 is TGTGCCAGCAGCTTGAGCGGGACCCAGAACACTGAAGCTTTCTTT. This codes for CASSLSGTQNTEAFF.

The chain uses TRBV7-2 and TRBJ1-1, with TRBD1 matching over 9 bases. V dropped 5 bases and J dropped 4; count of bases not matched to a gene: 8. The germline V gene has CDR1 SGHTA and CDR2 FQGNSA. The CDR3 is 15 amino acids. The CDR3 reads CASSPITGGSTEAFF. CDR3 bases: TGTGCCAGCAGCCCGATTACAGGGGGCAGCACTGAAGCTTTCTTT.

The chain links TRBV6-4 to TRBJ1-1; no reliable D call. Trimming removed 2 bases from V and 1 base from J, with 5 bases in between. Germline values: CDR1 MRHNA, CDR2 SNTAGT. There are 13 residues in the CDR3. The CDR3 bases are TGTGCCAGCAGTGACCCCCCGAACACTGAAGCTTTCTTT. This sequence encodes CASSDPPNTEAFF.

V gene TRBV28 combines with J gene TRBJ1-5; TRBD1 might be the D (6 bases). Germline CDR1 and CDR2: MDHEN and SYDVKM. The CDR3 totals 16 residues. Trimming removed 2 bases from V and 1 base from J, with 12 bases in between. CDR3 nucleotides: TGTGCCAGCAGTTTACTCAGACAGGTCAGCAATCAGCCCCAGCATTTT. Translating gives CASSLLRQVSNQPQHF. Filled out from reference TRBV28 and TRBJ1-5, the complete variable domain reads DVKVTQSSRYLVKRTGEKVFLECVQDMDHENMFWYRQDPGLGLRLIYFSYDVKMKEKGDIPEGYSVSREKKERFSLILESASTNQTSMYLCASSLLRQVSNQPQHFGDGTRLSIL.

The chain joins TRBV4-1 to TRBJ2-1; 14 bases line up with TRBD2. The CDR3 sequence is 16 residues long. Germline lookup yields CDR1 MGHRA and CDR2 YSYEKL. J lost 10 bases, V lost 0 bases, and 5 bases had no gene match. The chain's CDR3 is CASSQERLAGGGEQFF. The CDR3 DNA reads as TGCGCCAGCAGCCAAGAACGACTAGCGGGAGGGGGCGAGCAGTTCTTC.

This clone was observed once. V is TRBV5-8 and J is TRBJ1-3; possibly TRBD1 for D (5 bases). The CDR3 is made up of 15 amino acids. In germline, CDR1 is SGHTS, CDR2 YDEGEE. V lost 0 bases and J 3 bases, leaving 10 bases between the germline ends. CDR3 sequence (DNA): TGTGCCAGCAGCTTGGGGGGCTCAGATGGAAACACCATATATTTT. Translation gives CASSLGGSDGNTIYF.

This sequence joins TRBV7-9 and TRBJ2-7, with TRBD1 as a possible D gene (5 bases). This CDR3 is built from 17 residues. The V and J ends lost 0 bases and 0 bases respectively, with 15 bases between them. The germline V gene has CDR1 SEHNR and CDR2 FQNEAQ (reference sequence). The CDR3: CASSLAISDRYSYEQYF. DNA for the CDR3: TGTGCCAGCAGCTTAGCCATCTCTGACAGATACTCCTACGAGCAGTACTTC. The entire variable domain, with the rest obtained from reference TRBV7-9 and TRBJ2-7, is as follows: DTGVSQNPRHKITKRGQNVTFRCDPISEHNRLYWYRQTLGQGPEFLTYFQNEAQLEKSRLLSDRFSAERPKGSFSTLEIQRTEQGDSAMYLCASSLAISDRYSYEQYFGPGTRLTVT.

The chain employs TRBV6-1 and TRBJ2-3; D gene unclear. The V and J ends lost 6 bases and 2 bases respectively, with 15 bases between them. Germline CDR1 is MNHNS and CDR2 is SASEGT. The CDR3 is 15 amino acids. The CDR3 loop reads CASRGSLAHTDTQYF. The DNA for the CDR3 is TGTGCCAGCAGAGGCAGCTTGGCACACACAGATACGCAGTATTTT.

This clone occurred many times. This sequence joins TRBV7-9 and TRBJ2-7; no definite D call. Trimming cost V 2 bases and J 2 bases, with 25 bases left between them. The CDR3 is 19 amino acids. The V gene's germline CDR1 is SEHNR and CDR2 FQNEAQ (reference sequence). CDR3 protein: CASSLFPVPRSGRPYEQYF. In DNA, the CDR3 is TGTGCCAGCAGCTTATTTCCTGTCCCCCGCTCAGGTAGGCCCTACGAGCAGTACTTC.

The CDR3 region is CASSLSRSSYNEQFF. In DNA, the CDR3 is TGTGCCAGCAGCTTATCTCGGAGCTCCTACAATGAGCAGTTCTTC. J is TRBJ2-1 and V is TRBV11-2; D is ambiguous. This CDR3 comprises 15 residues. V shed 2 bases and J shed 0 bases, with 8 bases lying between them. Germline assignment: CDR1 SGHAT and CDR2 FQNNGV.

CDR3 in amino acids: CASRVIVSNEQFF. CDR3 nucleotides: TGTGCCAGCAGGGTCATAGTTTCCAATGAGCAGTTCTTC. The chain uses TRBV6-1 and TRBJ2-1; D call uncertain. V lost 6 bases and J lost 6, with 12 bases in between. The CDR3 sequence is 13 residues long. Looked up from germline, CDR1 is MNHNS and CDR2 is SASEGT.

This clone was seen only a few times. Other DNA sequences in this sample translate to the same CDR3. V gene TRBV10-3 combines with J gene TRBJ1-1, with 9 nucleotides matching TRBD1. Germline CDR1 and CDR2: ENHRY and SYGVKD. The CDR3 runs 15 residues. V was clipped by 5 bases and J by 0 bases; unmatched bases: 4. CDR3 region: CAISRTGDMNTEAFF. In nucleotides, the CDR3 is TGTGCCATCAGTCGGACAGGGGACATGAACACTGAAGCTTTCTTT.

The chain employs TRBV20-1 and TRBJ2-3; no reliable D call. CDR3 size: 11 residues. Germline lookup yields CDR1 DFQATT and CDR2 SNEGSKA (reference sequence). V lost 4 bases to trimming and J lost 5 bases, with 7 bases between them. The CDR3 is CSAKHQDTQYF. Written as DNA, the CDR3 is TGCAGTGCTAAACATCAAGATACGCAGTATTTT.

The rearrangement joins TRBV5-1 to TRBJ2-5; 8 bases line up with TRBD2. The germline CDR1 and CDR2 sequences are SGHRS and YFSETQ. CDR3 length equals 15 residues. Germline trimming cut 1 base from V and 5 bases from J; bases unmatched to any gene: 7. The CDR3 bases are TGCGCCAGCAGCTTGATGAGCGGGAGCCAGGAGACCCAGTACTTC. As protein: CASSLMSGSQETQYF.

J is TRBJ1-2 and V is TRBV6-5; D is perhaps TRBD1 (6 bases). Trimming removed 2 bases at V and 0 bases at J, with 10 bases between. CDR1 MNHEY and CDR2 SVGAGI come from the germline V gene. The CDR3 covers 15 residues. The CDR3, as DNA: TGTGCCAGCAGTTACAGACAGGCCCCTAACTATGGCTACACCTTC. Translating gives CASSYRQAPNYGYTF.

V usage is TRBV5-7 and J usage is TRBJ2-1; D is perhaps TRBD2 (7 bases). TRBV5-7 is sorted into the ORF group, with uncertain function. The CDR3 loop spans 16 amino acids. Trimming stripped 4 bases from V and 5 bases from J, with 19 bases between. The CDR3, as DNA: TGTGCCAGCAGCCCGGGGGGCGGAGACCGGGACAATGAGCAGTTCTTC. Its translation: CASSPGGGDRDNEQFF.

V usage is TRBV6-1 and J usage is TRBJ1-5; D is uncertain. CDR1 and CDR2 from the germline V gene are MNHNS and SASEGT. Trimming shortened V by 1 base and J by 0 bases, and 22 bases separated the two germline ends. The CDR3 extends over 20 amino acids. The CDR3 region is CASSEVFGKVVGLSNQPQHF. The CDR3 region has the DNA TGTGCCAGCAGTGAAGTCTTTGGTAAGGTTGTCGGACTTAGCAATCAGCCCCAGCATTTT.

This clone appeared a few times. The same CDR3 arises from other DNA sequences in this sample as well. This rearrangement joins TRBV2 to TRBJ1-2; perhaps TRBD1 as D (6 bases). CDR3 length equals 12 residues. The V gene lost 7 bases and the J gene lost 7 bases, with 13 bases spanning the gap. The V gene's germline CDR1 is SNHLY and CDR2 FYNNEI. The CDR3 nucleotides read TGTGCCAGCATCCGACAGGACTCTGGCTACACCTTC. As protein: CASIRQDSGYTF.

The chain combines TRBV6-4 with TRBJ2-7; 13 nucleotides agree with TRBD2. Trimming cost V 4 bases and J 2 bases; bases outside gene matches: 8. Germline V gives CDR1 MRHNA, CDR2 SNTAGT. This CDR3 is 17 amino acids long. In nucleotides, the CDR3 is TGTGCCAGCAGTGCCCCTCGGACTAGCGGGAGTACCTACGAGCAGTACTTC. It yields the protein CASSAPRTSGSTYEQYF.

V gene TRBV7-2 combines with J gene TRBJ2-3; 7 positions agree with TRBD2. Germline V CDR1 and CDR2: SGHTA, FQGNSA. The CDR3 is 15 amino acids. Trimming removed 3 bases from V and 5 bases from J; junction bases left unmatched: 8. DNA for the CDR3: TGTGCCAGCAGCTTCTTGCGGGGGATGAAAGATACGCAGTATTTT. Protein product: CASSFLRGMKDTQYF.